The 12 T cell receptor beta chains presented below share a single source sample, sequenced in a study of early T cells in non-severe SARS-CoV-2 infection. TCRdb analysed the 5' RACE reads with MiXCR anew, one entry per CDR3 protein. The sample includes tens of thousands of distinct CDR3 sequences, 10% of them seen just once. Sequencing used whole blood, obtained at baseline. The receptors come from an adult who was a healthcare worker with PCR-confirmed SARS-CoV-2 infection or an uninfected control (not recorded which).

This clonotype was recorded a few times. V and J are TRBV19 and TRBJ1-1, with a weak D call TRBD1 (5 bases). This CDR3 contains 15 residues. V lost 7 bases, J lost 5 bases, and 20 bases lay in between. Germline CDR1 reads LNHDA; CDR2 reads SQIVND (reference sequence). CDR3 protein: CASTMSGGVRTEAFF. The CDR3 DNA follows: TGTGCCAGTACCATGTCGGGGGGAGTGAGGACTGAAGCTTTCTTT.

CDR3 DNA: TGTGCCAGCAGTTTCTCCCCCGATGCGGGTGGCTACACCTTC. Its protein product is CASSFSPDAGGYTF. This chain joins TRBV12-3 or TRBV12-4 and TRBJ1-2; D is uncertain. The V gene lost 3 bases and the J gene lost 7 bases, with 15 bases spanning the gap. This CDR3 is built from 14 residues.

The V and J genes are TRBV20-1 and TRBJ2-1; TRBD2 agrees at 8 bases. This CDR3 is built from 15 residues. Losses at the gene ends were 3 bases for V and 2 bases for J; bases not matched to a gene: 6. The germline CDR1 and CDR2 sequences are DFQATT and SNEGSKA (reference sequence). CDR3 protein: CSASPERGPYNEQFF. The DNA for the CDR3 is TGCAGTGCTAGTCCCGAGCGGGGGCCCTACAATGAGCAGTTCTTC.

This chain links TRBV3-1 with TRBJ2-7; TRBD2 matches at 7 bases. From germline, CDR1 is LGHDT and CDR2 YNNKEL (reference sequence). The V gene end was trimmed by 4 bases and the J gene end by 2 bases; junction bases not matched to a gene: 5. The CDR3 consists of 14 residues. The CDR3 DNA sequence: TGTGCCAGCAGCCCAACTAGCGCGGCCTACGAGCAGTACTTC. Translating it yields CASSPTSAAYEQYF.

This rearrangement joins TRBV20-1 to TRBJ1-4, with D possibly matching TRBD1 (5 bases). The V gene's germline CDR1 is DFQATT and CDR2 SNEGSKA (reference sequence). The CDR3 consists of 12 residues. Trimming cost V 6 bases and J 10 bases, with 15 bases left between them. CDR3 sequence: CSATGPGGKLFF. The CDR3 DNA reads as TGCAGTGCCACTGGACCTGGGGGAAAACTGTTTTTT.

The chain has TRBV18 and TRBJ2-5; 8 bases agree with TRBD1. The trim removed 5 bases at V and 0 bases at J, leaving 5 bases unmatched. Germline values: CDR1 KGHSH, CDR2 LQKENI. This CDR3 region has 15 residues. CDR3 loop: CASSSRQGYQETQYF. The CDR3 bases are TGTGCCAGCTCATCCCGACAGGGGTACCAAGAGACCCAGTACTTC.

This clonotype was seen many times. The V and J genes are TRBV7-3 and TRBJ2-2; perhaps TRBD1 as D (5 bases). The V and J ends lost 6 bases and 4 bases respectively, with 12 bases between them. The length of the CDR3 is 14 residues. Per the germline V gene, CDR1 is SGHTA and CDR2 is FQGTGA. Written as DNA, the CDR3 is TGTGCCAGCAGAGCAGGGTTCGGCACCGGGGAGCTGTTTTTT. Translation gives CASRAGFGTGELFF.

This clonotype occurred a few times. The chain couples TRBV7-2 to TRBJ2-7; tentatively, D is TRBD2 (6 bases). The CDR3 is 12 amino acids. Trimming removed 5 bases at V and 8 bases at J, with 13 bases between. CDR1 and CDR2 from the germline V gene are SGHTA and FQGNSA. CDR3 region: CASSPTGEKQYF. For the CDR3, the DNA is TGTGCCAGCAGCCCCACGGGGGAAAAGCAGTACTTC.

This clonotype was counted a few times. The chain couples TRBV29-1 to TRBJ1-1; perhaps TRBD1 as D (6 bases). The CDR3 extends over 13 amino acids. Germline CDR1 SQVTM, CDR2 ANQGSEA. Trimming left V 4 bases short and J 4 bases short, with 13 bases between. CDR3 loop: CSVGTTGPTEAFF. CDR3 DNA sequence: TGCAGCGTTGGGACTACAGGGCCCACTGAAGCTTTCTTT.

In this sample, this clonotype turned up many times. The V and J genes are TRBV3-1 and TRBJ2-2; tentative D call: TRBD2 (6 bases). Between the trimmed V and J ends, which lost 0 bases and 4 bases, there was a span of 18 bases. Germline V gene sequence: CDR1 LGHDT, CDR2 YNNKEL (reference sequence). This CDR3 has 18 residues. The CDR3 region has the DNA TGTGCCAGCAGCCAAGAGGGACGCCCCCTGGGAGGCACCGGGGAGCTGTTTTTT. Amino acid sequence: CASSQEGRPLGGTGELFF.

The CDR3: CASSSTGNEETQYF. CDR3 DNA sequence: TGTGCCAGCAGTTCCACAGGGAATGAGGAGACCCAGTACTTC. V is TRBV12-3 or TRBV12-4 and J is TRBJ2-5; D possibly corresponds to TRBD1 (6 bases). Trimming stripped 4 bases from V and 5 bases from J, with 14 bases between. The CDR3 consists of 14 residues.

This clonotype was observed at least ten times. This rearrangement joins TRBV13 to TRBJ1-4; D may be TRBD1 (5 bases). The germline V gene encodes CDR1 PRHDT and CDR2 FYEKMQ (reference sequence). Trimming took off 5 bases at V and 0 bases at J, with 10 bases between the two ends. CDR3 size: 15 residues. The DNA for the CDR3 is TGTGCCAGCAGCACGACAGATGCAACTAATGAAAAACTGTTTTTT. It translates to CASSTTDATNEKLFF. The whole variable domain, remainder taken from reference TRBV13 and TRBJ1-4, is AAGVIQSPRHLIKEKRETATLKCYPIPRHDTVYWYQQGPGQDPQFLISFYEKMQSDKGSIPDRFSAQQFSDYHSELNMSSLELGDSALYFCASSTTDATNEKLFFGSGTQLSVL.